This T cell receptor (beta chain) was captured by sequencing in a study of OX40 agonist ivuxolimab in advanced cancers. Study as a whole: It was permissible to have had prior anti-PD-1, anti-PD-L1 or anti-CTLA-4 therapy, and around 43% had some. Notes on the study in general: Among expanded peripheral T cells, antigen specificity went undetermined.

The method was immunoSEQ multiplex PCR; TCRdb's version includes in-frame clones alone and lacks a portion of them. The table shows approximately 70,000 clones, with approximately 85% occurring only once. This clone came up once. Its antigen is not identified. The CDR3 contains 11 residues. Trimming removed 7 bases at V and 5 bases at J, with 11 bases between. Germline assignment: CDR1 SQVTM and CDR2 ANQGSEA. This TCR derives from an adult with an advanced solid tumor such as melanoma, head and neck, liver or kidney cancer. The chain employs TRBV29-1 and TRBJ1-2, with a weak D call TRBD1 (5 bases). Sequences were derived from CD4+ or CD8+ T cells sorted from blood, sampled in a trial of the OX40 agonist ivuxolimab. CDR3 sequence (DNA): TGCAGCGGGGGGGAGGAGTATGGCTACACCTTC. The encoded protein is CSGGEEYGYTF.